This T cell receptor (beta chain) was documented in a study of blood T cell repertoires in COVID-19. Whole-study context: Samples of COVID-19 (acute and convalescent) were obtained from the United States, Italy and Spain. From T cells, B-cell-depleted T cells, or PBMCs came the material, which was cDNA or gDNA.

This clone rates as medium-sized. A junction end diverges from the germline sequence, so it may reflect a read error. Original analysis: The authors estimated nucleated cell counts from reference gene primer amplification. Sequencing used immunoSEQ multiplex PCR; TCRdb keeps in-frame clones, though not all of them. V and J calls and clone size are those listed in that table; D and trimming were worked out from the DNA. The sample holds some 90,000 clones, 89% seen once. This CDR3 is built from 14 residues. Per the germline V gene, CDR1 is PRHDT and CDR2 is FYEKMQ (reference sequence). Sequenced sample: peripheral blood. The sequence was obtained from an elderly woman with active COVID-19. The chain joins TRBV13 to TRBJ2-7; TRBD1 agrees at 11 bases. The CDR3 sequence: CASSLGTGGDEQYF. The CDR3, as DNA: TGTGCCAGCAGCCTAGGGACAGGGGGTGACGAGCAGTACTTC.